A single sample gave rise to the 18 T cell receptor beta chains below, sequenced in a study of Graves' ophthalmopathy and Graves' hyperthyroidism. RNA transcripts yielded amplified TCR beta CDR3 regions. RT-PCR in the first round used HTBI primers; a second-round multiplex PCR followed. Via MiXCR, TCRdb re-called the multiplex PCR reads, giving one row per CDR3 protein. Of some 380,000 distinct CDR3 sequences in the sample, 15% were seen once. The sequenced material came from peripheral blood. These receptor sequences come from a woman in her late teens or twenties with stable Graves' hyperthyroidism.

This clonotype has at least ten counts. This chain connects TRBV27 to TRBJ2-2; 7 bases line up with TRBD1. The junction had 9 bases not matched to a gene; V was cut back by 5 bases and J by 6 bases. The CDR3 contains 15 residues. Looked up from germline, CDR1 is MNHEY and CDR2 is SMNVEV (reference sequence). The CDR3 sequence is CASSARKTGAGELFF. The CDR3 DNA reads TGTGCCAGCAGTGCGAGGAAAACAGGGGCCGGGGAGCTGTTTTTT.

For the CDR3, the DNA is TGTGCCAGCTCACCCTACGACATGGGGCCGGGGCCCCAGCATTTT. This encodes CASSPYDMGPGPQHF. The J gene is TRBJ1-5, the V gene TRBV18, with D tentatively TRBD1 (5 bases). The V end lost 3 bases, the J end lost 9 bases, and 18 bases lay between the germline ends. Germline loops: CDR1 KGHSH, CDR2 LQKENI. The CDR3 sequence is 15 residues long.

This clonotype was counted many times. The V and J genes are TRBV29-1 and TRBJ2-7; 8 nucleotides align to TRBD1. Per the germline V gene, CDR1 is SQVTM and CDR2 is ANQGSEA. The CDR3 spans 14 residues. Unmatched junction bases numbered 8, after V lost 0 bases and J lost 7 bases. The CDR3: CSVEEAQGVGEQYF. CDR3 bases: TGCAGCGTTGAAGAAGCACAGGGGGTCGGGGAGCAGTACTTC.

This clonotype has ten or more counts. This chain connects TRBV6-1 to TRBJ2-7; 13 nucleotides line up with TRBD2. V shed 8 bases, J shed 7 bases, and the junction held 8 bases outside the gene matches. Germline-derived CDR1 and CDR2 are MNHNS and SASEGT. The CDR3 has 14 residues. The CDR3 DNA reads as TGTGCCAGCTCCCCCGGGACTAGCGGGGTGGAGCAGTACTTC. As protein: CASSPGTSGVEQYF.

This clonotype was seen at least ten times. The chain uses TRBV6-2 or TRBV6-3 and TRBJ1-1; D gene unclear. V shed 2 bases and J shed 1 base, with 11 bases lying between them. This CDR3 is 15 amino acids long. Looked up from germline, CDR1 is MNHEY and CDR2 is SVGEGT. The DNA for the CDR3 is TGTGCCAGCAGTTACCTCTCGGTCGCGAACACTGAAGCTTTCTTT. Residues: CASSYLSVANTEAFF.

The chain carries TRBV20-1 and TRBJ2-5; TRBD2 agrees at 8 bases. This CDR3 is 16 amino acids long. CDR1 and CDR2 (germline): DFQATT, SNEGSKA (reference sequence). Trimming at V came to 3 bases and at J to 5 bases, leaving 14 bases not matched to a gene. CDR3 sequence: CSASSADRGGPETQYF. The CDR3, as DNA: TGCAGTGCTAGTTCCGCGGATCGCGGGGGGCCGGAGACCCAGTACTTC.

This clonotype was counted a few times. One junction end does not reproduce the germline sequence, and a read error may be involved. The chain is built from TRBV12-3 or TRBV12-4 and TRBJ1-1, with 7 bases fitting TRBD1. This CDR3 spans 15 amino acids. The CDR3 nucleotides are TGCGCCAGCAGTCCAACTAACACAGGGGCCACTGGAGCTTTCTTT. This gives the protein CASSPTNTGATGAFF.

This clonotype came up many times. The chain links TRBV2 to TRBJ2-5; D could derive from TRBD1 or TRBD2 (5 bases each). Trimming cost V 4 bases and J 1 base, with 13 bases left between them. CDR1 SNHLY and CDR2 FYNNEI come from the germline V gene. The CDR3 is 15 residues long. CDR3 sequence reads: CASSGGANVQETQYF. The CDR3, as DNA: TGTGCCAGCAGTGGAGGGGCCAACGTCCAAGAGACCCAGTACTTC. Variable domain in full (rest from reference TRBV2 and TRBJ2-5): EPEVTQTPSHQVTQMGQEVILRCVPISNHLYFYWYRQILGQKVEFLVSFYNNEISEKSEIFDDQFSVERPDGSNFTLKIRSTKLEDSAMYFCASSGGANVQETQYFGPGTRLLVL.

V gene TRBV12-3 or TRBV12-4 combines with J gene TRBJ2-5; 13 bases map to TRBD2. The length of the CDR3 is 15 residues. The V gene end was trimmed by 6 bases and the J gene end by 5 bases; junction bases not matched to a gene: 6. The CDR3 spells CASRKTSGGYETQYF. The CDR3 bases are TGTGCCAGCAGGAAGACTAGCGGGGGGTATGAGACCCAGTACTTC.

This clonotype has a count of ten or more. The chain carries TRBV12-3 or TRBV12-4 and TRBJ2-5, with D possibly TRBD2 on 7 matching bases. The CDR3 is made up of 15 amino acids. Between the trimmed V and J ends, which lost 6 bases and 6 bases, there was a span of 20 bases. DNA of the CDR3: TGTGCCAGCAGCCCACAAGGGGGGGGGAAGAAGACCCAGTACTTC. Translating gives CASSPQGGGKKTQYF.

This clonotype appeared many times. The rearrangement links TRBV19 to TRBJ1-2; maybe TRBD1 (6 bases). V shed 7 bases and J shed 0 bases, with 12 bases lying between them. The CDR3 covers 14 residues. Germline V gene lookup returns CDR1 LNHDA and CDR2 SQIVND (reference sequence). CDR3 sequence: CASNDRTANYGYTF. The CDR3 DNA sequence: TGTGCCAGTAACGATCGGACAGCTAACTATGGCTACACCTTC.

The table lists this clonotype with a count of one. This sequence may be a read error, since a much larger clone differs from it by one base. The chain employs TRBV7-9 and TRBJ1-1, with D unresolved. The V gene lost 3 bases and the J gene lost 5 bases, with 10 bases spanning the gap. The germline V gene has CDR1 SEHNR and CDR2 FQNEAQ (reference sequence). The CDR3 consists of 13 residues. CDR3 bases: TGTGCCAGCAGCTTCGACAAGGTTACTGAAGCTTTCTTT. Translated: CASSFDKVTEAFF.

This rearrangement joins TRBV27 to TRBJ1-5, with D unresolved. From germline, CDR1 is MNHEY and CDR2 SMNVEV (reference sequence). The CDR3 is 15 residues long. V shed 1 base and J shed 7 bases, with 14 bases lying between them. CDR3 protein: CASSLFGSTGQPQHF. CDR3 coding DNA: TGTGCCAGCAGTTTATTCGGGTCTACGGGGCAGCCCCAGCATTTT.

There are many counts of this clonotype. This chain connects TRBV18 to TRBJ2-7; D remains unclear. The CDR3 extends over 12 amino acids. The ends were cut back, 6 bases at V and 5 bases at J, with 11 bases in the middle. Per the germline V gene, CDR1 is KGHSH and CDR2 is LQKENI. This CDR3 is CASSPRIDEQYF. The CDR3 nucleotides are TGTGCCAGCTCGCCTCGTATTGACGAGCAGTACTTC.

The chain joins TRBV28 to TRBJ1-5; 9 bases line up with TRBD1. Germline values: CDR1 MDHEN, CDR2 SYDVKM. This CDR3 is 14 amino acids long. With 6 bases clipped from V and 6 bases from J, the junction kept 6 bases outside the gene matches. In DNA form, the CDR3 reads TGTGCCAGCAGCATTCCACAGGGGGCTCAGCCCCAGCATTTT. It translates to CASSIPQGAQPQHF. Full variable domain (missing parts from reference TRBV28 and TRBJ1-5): DVKVTQSSRYLVKRTGEKVFLECVQDMDHENMFWYRQDPGLGLRLIYFSYDVKMKEKGDIPEGYSVSREKKERFSLILESASTNQTSMYLCASSIPQGAQPQHFGDGTRLSIL.

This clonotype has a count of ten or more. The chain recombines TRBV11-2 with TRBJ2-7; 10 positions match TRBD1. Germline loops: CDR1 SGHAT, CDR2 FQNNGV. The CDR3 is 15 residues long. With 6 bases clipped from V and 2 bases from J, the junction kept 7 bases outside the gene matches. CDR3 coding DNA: TGTGCCAGCAGTCCGGGACAGGGGTTACCCTACGAGCAGTACTTC. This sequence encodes CASSPGQGLPYEQYF. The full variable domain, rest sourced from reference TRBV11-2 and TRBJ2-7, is EAGVAQSPRYKIIEKRQSVAFWCNPISGHATLYWYQQILGQGPKLLIQFQNNGVVDDSQLPKDRFSAERLKGVDSTLKIQPAKLEDSAVYLCASSPGQGLPYEQYFGPGTRLTVT.

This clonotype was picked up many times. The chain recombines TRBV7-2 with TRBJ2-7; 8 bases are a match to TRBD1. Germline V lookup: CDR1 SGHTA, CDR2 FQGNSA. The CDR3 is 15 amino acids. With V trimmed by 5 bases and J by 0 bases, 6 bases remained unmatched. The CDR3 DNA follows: TGTGCCAGCAGCCCGGGACAGGCCTTCTCCTACGAGCAGTACTTC. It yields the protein CASSPGQAFSYEQYF.

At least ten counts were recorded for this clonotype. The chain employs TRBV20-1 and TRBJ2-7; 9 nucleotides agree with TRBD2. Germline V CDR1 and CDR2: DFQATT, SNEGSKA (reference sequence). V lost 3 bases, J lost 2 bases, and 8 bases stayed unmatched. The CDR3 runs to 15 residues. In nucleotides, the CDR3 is TGCAGTGCTAGGGATAGCGGGGGACCTACCTACGAGCAGTACTTC. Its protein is CSARDSGGPTYEQYF.